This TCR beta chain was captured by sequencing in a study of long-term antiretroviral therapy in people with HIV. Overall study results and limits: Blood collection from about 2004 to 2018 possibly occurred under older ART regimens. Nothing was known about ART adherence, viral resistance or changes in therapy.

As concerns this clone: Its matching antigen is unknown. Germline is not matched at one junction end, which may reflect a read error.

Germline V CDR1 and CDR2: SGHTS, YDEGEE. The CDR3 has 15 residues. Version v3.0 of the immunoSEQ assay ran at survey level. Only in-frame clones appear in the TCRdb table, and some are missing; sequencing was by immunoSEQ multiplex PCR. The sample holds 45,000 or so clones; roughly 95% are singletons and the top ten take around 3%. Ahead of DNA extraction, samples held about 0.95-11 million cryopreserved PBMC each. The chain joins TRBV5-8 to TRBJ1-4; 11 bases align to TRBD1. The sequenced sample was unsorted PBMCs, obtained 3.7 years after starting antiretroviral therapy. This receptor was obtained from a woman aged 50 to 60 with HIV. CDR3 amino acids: CASSYGQGANEKLFF. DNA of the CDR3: TGTGCCAGCAGCTATGGACAGGGGGCTAACGAAAAACTGTTTTTT.